The table lists the clone carrying this TCR beta chain with a few counts. Its target is not known. The data derive from a study of blood T cells in healthy people across ages. The authors isolated at least 6.5 million PBMCs per sample. The use of a sample-barcoded 5' primer and a J-beta primer mix characterized a second PCR of roughly 6 to 12 cycles. TCRdb re-analysed the 5' RACE reads in MiXCR, keeping a single row per CDR3 protein. The sample lists about 1.6 million distinct CDR3 sequences; about 35% were seen once. The study, taken as a whole, reports: Naive and antigen-experienced cells were not separated, limiting conclusive comparison. Age brought a roughly linear fall in TCR beta diversity measured per million T cells. Compared with aged donors, long-lived donors showed fewer expanded clones, suggesting selection.

Germline CDR1 is SGHDN and CDR2 is FVKESK. Between the trimmed V and J ends, which lost 7 bases and 1 base, there was a span of 14 bases. CDR3 length: 15 residues. The chain combines TRBV14 with TRBJ2-1; D is perhaps TRBD2 (5 bases). What was sequenced was blood. The clonotype was recovered from a woman in her twenties or thirties in good health. The CDR3 loop is CASKPFGGSYNEQFF. CDR3 coding DNA: TGTGCCAGCAAGCCTTTCGGAGGTTCCTACAATGAGCAGTTCTTC.